This T cell receptor beta chain was recovered during a study of cytomegalovirus exposure and HLA in healthy donors. Study summary: Some 200 million T cells yielded 117 million unique TCR beta sequences, as an earlier analysis found.

The CDR3 is 15 amino acids. Looked up from germline, CDR1 is SGHRS and CDR2 is YFSETQ. Findings of the study overall: Follow-up analysis seemed to connect common viral pathogens with several of the most significant clusters identified.

PCR was performed using 60 Vbeta and 13 Jbeta primers. Authors' analysis steps: In a later analysis, the count reached some 73 million unique TCR beta chains, with 8.5 million to 14 million shared. The protocol was immunoSEQ multiplex PCR, while the TCRdb copy is restricted to in-frame clones and leaves out a portion. The DNA was the basis for D and trimming; V, J and clone size are from that table. The sample records some 140,000 clones, over 70% being singletons. About this clone itself: The antigen is not known.

Nominally healthy donors were sampled, though unrecorded immune exposures were likely. Sequenced input: PBMCs. The clonotype comes from a middle-aged man in good health and CMV-seronegative. The genes are TRBV5-1 and TRBJ2-5; D is unclear. The DNA end favors TRBJ2-7, so the J call may be wrong. DNA for the CDR3: TGCGCCAGCAGCTTGGTGGGCGTACTCACCTACGAGCAGTACTTC. This codes for CASSLVGVLTYEQYF.